These 23 T cell receptor beta chains originate from one sample sequenced in a study of control samples from healthy donors and cancer patients. The method was immunoSEQ multiplex PCR; TCRdb's version includes in-frame clones alone and lacks a portion of them. The sample has approximately 120,000 clones, 75% to 95% seen once. Sequenced input: blood. The receptors here all came from a human donor in good health. The donor label of this sample is uncertain.

J is TRBJ1-1 and V is TRBV3-1 (or the pseudogene TRBV3-2); D might be TRBD1 (6 bases). The CDR3 contains 12 residues. With 1 base removed from V and 8 bases from J, the gap between germline ends came to 8 bases. Per germline, CDR1 LGHDT and CDR2 YNNKEL (reference sequence). In nucleotides, the CDR3 is TGTGCCAGCAGCCAAGTTACAGGGGAAGCTTTCTTT. Amino acids: CASSQVTGEAFF.

The rearrangement joins TRBV7-9 to TRBJ2-4, with a possible D match to TRBD2 (6 bases). V was clipped by 0 bases and J by 6 bases, with 6 bases between them. The CDR3 spans 13 residues. The germline CDR1 and CDR2 sequences are SEHNR and FQNEAQ (reference sequence). CDR3 coding DNA: TGTGCCAGCAGCTTAGCCGGGGGAAACATTCAGTACTTC. This translates into CASSLAGGNIQYF.

The gene calls are TRBV23-1 and TRBJ2-2; the D is unclear. TRBV23-1 is assigned to the ORF class and has an uncertain function. Trimming left V 4 bases short and J 1 base short, with 22 bases between. CDR3 length equals 19 residues. CDR3 region: CASSPERTSPTRNTGELFF. CDR3 bases: TGCGCCAGCAGTCCGGAGCGTACCTCCCCAACAAGGAACACCGGGGAGCTGTTTTTT.

The chain has TRBV6-5 and TRBJ1-6, with D tentatively TRBD1 (5 bases). Trimming took 6 bases from V and 9 from J, leaving 9 bases between them. Looked up from germline, CDR1 is MNHEY and CDR2 is SVGAGI. CDR3 length: 12 residues. CDR3 loop: CASSGGSSPLHF. CDR3 in DNA: TGTGCCAGCAGCGGGGGAAGTTCACCCCTCCACTTT.

The rearrangement joins TRBV6-5 to TRBJ1-1, with D unclear. Trimming took off 7 bases at V and 0 bases at J, with 3 bases between the two ends. The V gene's germline CDR1 is MNHEY and CDR2 SVGAGI. The CDR3 length is 11 residues. The CDR3 DNA reads TGTGCCAGCAAGCTGAACACTGAAGCTTTCTTT. Protein product: CASKLNTEAFF.

This clone was detected only a few times. The rearrangement uses TRBV11-2 and TRBJ1-1; TRBD1 might be the D (6 bases). V was clipped by 0 bases and J by 2 bases, with 10 bases between them. The CDR3 is made up of 15 amino acids. Germline V gene lookup returns CDR1 SGHAT and CDR2 FQNNGV. In DNA, the CDR3 is TGTGCCAGCAGCTTAGAACCGGGGGCTAACACTGAAGCTTTCTTT. Translation gives CASSLEPGANTEAFF.

For this clone: Other DNA sequences in the sample encode the same CDR3. The V and J genes are TRBV6-5 and TRBJ1-6; D is uncertain. Per the germline V gene, CDR1 is MNHEY and CDR2 is SVGAGI. The CDR3 totals 13 residues. Trimming cost V 8 bases and J 0 bases, with 5 bases left between them. The CDR3 region has the DNA TGTGCCAGCCGGAGCTCCTATAATTCACCCCTCCACTTT. It specifies CASRSSYNSPLHF.

The chain has TRBV5-4 and TRBJ1-5; D is unclear. The germline gives CDR1 SGHNT, CDR2 YYREEE (reference sequence). The CDR3 length is 16 residues. V was trimmed by 0 bases and J by 4 bases, leaving 14 bases between them. CDR3 sequence: CASSLGHTPRNQPQHF. The CDR3 DNA is TGTGCCAGCAGCTTGGGGCATACCCCAAGGAATCAGCCCCAGCATTTT. The full variable domain, rest sourced from reference TRBV5-4 and TRBJ1-5, is ETGVTQSPTHLIKTRGQQVTLRCSSQSGHNTVSWYQQALGQGPQFIFQYYREEENGRGNFPPRFSGLQFPNYSSELNVNALELDDSALYLCASSLGHTPRNQPQHFGDGTRLSIL.

The chain recombines TRBV27 with TRBJ1-6; 7 bases fit TRBD1. The CDR3 is made up of 16 amino acids. The germline CDR1 and CDR2 sequences are MNHEY and SMNVEV (reference sequence). J was trimmed by 10 bases and V by 6 bases; bases with no gene match: 15. The CDR3 DNA is TGTGCCAGCAGACTATATGATTCGACAGGGTTATCACCCCTCCACTTT. Translation gives CASRLYDSTGLSPLHF.

DNA for the CDR3: TGCGCCAGCAGCCGGGCGCAGAACACTGAAGCTTTCTTT. Protein: CASSRAQNTEAFF. The chain carries TRBV4-1 and TRBJ1-1; unclear D gene. Trimming removed 4 bases at V and 1 base at J, with 7 bases between. The CDR3 is 13 residues long. In germline, CDR1 is MGHRA, CDR2 YSYEKL.

The chain recombines TRBV12-5 with TRBJ2-5, with TRBD1 identical over 11 bases. This CDR3 region has 19 residues. The germline V gene encodes CDR1 LGHNT and CDR2 FRNRAP. Trimming took 2 bases from V and 1 from J; bases not matched to a gene: 12. CDR3 DNA sequence: TGTGCTAGTGGTTTGCCACAAGGGACAGGGGGTAAAATCCAAGAGACCCAGTACTTC. This sequence encodes CASGLPQGTGGKIQETQYF.

This clone has a handful of counts. The chain combines TRBV6-5 with TRBJ2-7; D is perhaps TRBD1 (5 bases). Germline CDR1 reads MNHEY; CDR2 reads SVGAGI. CDR3 length: 15 residues. V was pared by 6 bases and J by 3 bases, with 18 bases between. The CDR3 reads CASRGWGLGNYEQYF. The CDR3 bases are TGTGCCAGCAGGGGATGGGGCCTTGGGAACTACGAGCAGTACTTC.

As regards this clone: This sample includes further DNA sequences coding for the same CDR3. The J gene is TRBJ1-1, the V gene TRBV29-1; D call uncertain. The CDR3 has 13 amino acids. V was shortened by 0 bases and J by 4 bases, with 9 bases between the two germline ends. Germline CDR1 SQVTM, CDR2 ANQGSEA. The CDR3 DNA reads TGCAGCGTTGAAGAACCCGGAGTCACTGAAGCTTTCTTT. It codes for CSVEEPGVTEAFF.

The chain carries TRBV30 and TRBJ1-1; D unclear. The V and J ends lost 8 bases and 3 bases respectively, with 10 bases between them. Germline V gene sequence: CDR1 GTSNPN, CDR2 SVGIG (reference sequence). The CDR3 has 11 amino acids. In DNA, the CDR3 is TGTGCCGGCCGGGAGTACACTGAAGCTTTCTTT. This gives the protein CAGREYTEAFF.

The chain couples TRBV21-1 to TRBJ2-1; the listed D gene, TRBD1, was not tested against the DNA. TRBV21-1 is a recognized pseudogene. This CDR3 is built from 14 residues. The CDR3 nucleotides read TGTGCCAGCAGACAGGGGCGATTTTACAATGAGCAGTTCTTC. Translated: CASRQGRFYNEQFF.

The rearrangement joins TRBV10-3 to TRBJ2-7; 10 positions match TRBD1. The CDR3 has 13 amino acids. Germline loops: CDR1 ENHRY, CDR2 SYGVKD. J was trimmed by 3 bases and V by 5 bases; bases with no gene match: 1. This chain's CDR3 is CAISRTGGYEQYF. CDR3 coding DNA: TGTGCCATCAGTAGGACAGGGGGCTACGAGCAGTACTTC.

This clone was counted between two and nine times. The chain carries TRBV5-1 and TRBJ1-1, with D possibly being TRBD1 (6 bases). Per germline, CDR1 SGHRS and CDR2 YFSETQ. There are 14 residues in the CDR3. Trimming took off 2 bases at V and 0 bases at J, with 8 bases between the two ends. This CDR3 reads CASSFTGMNTEAFF. Written as DNA, the CDR3 is TGCGCCAGCAGCTTCACAGGGATGAACACTGAAGCTTTCTTT.

As to this clone: The same CDR3 also results from other DNA sequences found in this sample. V gene TRBV5-1 combines with J gene TRBJ2-5, with 9 bases aligning to TRBD1. Losses at the gene ends were 4 bases for V and 3 bases for J; bases not matched to a gene: 4. CDR3 length: 14 residues. Looked up from germline, CDR1 is SGHRS and CDR2 is YFSETQ. The CDR3 region has the DNA TGCGCCAGCAGCCAGACAGGGGGTGAAGAGACCCAGTACTTC. Its protein is CASSQTGGEETQYF.

The V gene is TRBV20-1, the J gene TRBJ1-1, with D uncertain. CDR1 is DFQATT and CDR2 is SNEGSKA in the germline V gene (reference sequence). The CDR3 is made up of 11 amino acids. The CDR3 DNA is TGCAGGGTTTCAAGAAACACTGAAGCTTTCTTT. This encodes CRVSRNTEAFF.

The chain employs TRBV9 and TRBJ2-5; no clear D. Germline V gene data show CDR1 as SGDLS and CDR2 as YYNGEE. The CDR3 consists of 15 residues. V was clipped by 0 bases and J by 3 bases, with 12 bases between them. CDR3 amino acids: CASSVGPLSKETQYF. CDR3 sequence (DNA): TGTGCCAGCAGCGTAGGGCCGTTATCAAAAGAGACCCAGTACTTC. Looking up the rest from reference TRBV9 and TRBJ2-5 gives the full variable domain: DSGVTQTPKHLITATGQRVTLRCSPRSGDLSVYWYQQSLDQGLQFLIQYYNGEERAKGNILERFSAQQFPDLHSELNLSSLELGDSALYFCASSVGPLSKETQYFGPGTRLLVL.

The rearrangement uses TRBV19 and TRBJ2-7; D might be TRBD2 (5 bases). The length of the CDR3 is 15 residues. V dropped 0 bases and J dropped 4 bases, with 13 bases sitting between them. Germline loops: CDR1 LNHDA, CDR2 SQIVND (reference sequence). For the CDR3, the DNA is TGTGCCAGTAGTATAGATTCCCCGTCGGGATACGAGCAGTACTTC. This sequence encodes CASSIDSPSGYEQYF.

The chain uses TRBV24-1 and TRBJ1-2; weak D call: TRBD1 (5 bases). Germline V gives CDR1 KGHDR, CDR2 SFDVKD. V was pared by 3 bases and J by 4 bases, with 11 bases between. There are 14 residues in the CDR3. CDR3 residues: CATSDDRLGYGYTF. Here the CDR3 DNA reads TGTGCCACCAGTGATGACAGACTTGGCTATGGCTACACCTTC.

This chain uses TRBV5-4 with TRBJ2-7; TRBD1 might be the D (5 bases). The V end was cut by 5 bases, the J end by 1 base, with 10 bases between. The CDR3 consists of 13 residues. CDR1 and CDR2 (germline): SGHNT, YYREEE (reference sequence). The CDR3 spells CASSTDKSYEQYF. CDR3 bases: TGTGCCAGCAGTACGGACAAGTCCTACGAGCAGTACTTC.